This TCR beta chain was sequenced for a study of immune cell composition in non-small cell lung cancer. Overall study context: Most cases were lung adenocarcinoma or squamous cell carcinoma.

Concerning this clone itself: What it binds is unknown.

Frozen unsorted single-cell suspensions supplied the genomic DNA. Clones were sequenced by immunoSEQ multiplex PCR, and TCRdb holds only the in-frame ones, with some missing. This sample yields about 2,300 clones, of which 65% to 90% are seen a single time; 4% belongs to the top ten. Findings and limits, study-wide: No significant correlation existed between pack-years smoked and tumour clonality.

Per the germline V gene, CDR1 is SGHRS and CDR2 is YFSETQ. Between the trimmed V and J ends, which lost 0 bases and 0 bases, there was a span of 7 bases. The CDR3 runs 15 residues. Sequences were obtained from lung tumor tissue. The chain uses TRBV5-1 and TRBJ2-1; perhaps TRBD2 as D (5 bases). The source of this sequence is a human donor with non-small cell lung cancer. The CDR3 region has the DNA TGCGCCAGCAGCTTGGAAGGGAGCTCCTACAATGAGCAGTTCTTC. Translation gives CASSLEGSSYNEQFF.